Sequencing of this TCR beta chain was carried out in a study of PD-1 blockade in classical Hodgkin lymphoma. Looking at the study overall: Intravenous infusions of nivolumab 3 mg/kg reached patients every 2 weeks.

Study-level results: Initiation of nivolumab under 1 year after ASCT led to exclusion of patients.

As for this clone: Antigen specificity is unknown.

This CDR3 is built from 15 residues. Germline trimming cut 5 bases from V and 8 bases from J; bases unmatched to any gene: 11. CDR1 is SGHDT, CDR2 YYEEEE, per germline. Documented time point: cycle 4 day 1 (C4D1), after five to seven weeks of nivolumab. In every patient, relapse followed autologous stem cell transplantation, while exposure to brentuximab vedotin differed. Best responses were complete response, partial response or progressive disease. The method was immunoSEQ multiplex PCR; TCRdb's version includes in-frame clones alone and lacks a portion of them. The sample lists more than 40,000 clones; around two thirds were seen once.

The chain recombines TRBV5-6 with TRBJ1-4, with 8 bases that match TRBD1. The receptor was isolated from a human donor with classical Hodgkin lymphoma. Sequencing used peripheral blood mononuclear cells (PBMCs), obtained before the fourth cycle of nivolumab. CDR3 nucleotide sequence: TGTGCCAGCAGTTCTGACAGGGGAGGAGGCGAAAAACTGTTTTTT. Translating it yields CASSSDRGGGEKLFF.